These 28 T cell receptor beta chains originate from one sample sequenced in a study of beta chain features in type 1 diabetes. The isolated RNA, all of it, was reverse transcribed, so expressed TCRB transcripts were what got sequenced. Only in-frame clones appear in the TCRdb table, and some are missing; sequencing was by immunoSEQ multiplex PCR. The repertoire holds roughly 500,000 clones, around 28% seen once, with roughly 0.06% in the top ten. Sequences were obtained from naive CD4+ T cells from blood. The source is a young man in good health.

This clone was detected a few times. The rearrangement links TRBV7-2 to TRBJ2-7, with 7 nucleotides matching TRBD1. CDR1 is SGHTA and CDR2 is FQGNSA in the germline V gene. V dropped 5 bases and J dropped 5; count of bases not matched to a gene: 12. This CDR3 has 15 residues. The CDR3 DNA follows: TGTGCCAGCAGCCCAAGTCCCGGGACAGTAGACGAGCAGTACTTC. Translation gives CASSPSPGTVDEQYF.

The chain uses TRBV30 and TRBJ2-1; D is uncertain. The CDR3 length is 12 residues. Per the germline V gene, CDR1 is GTSNPN and CDR2 is SVGIG (reference sequence). Trimming pared 3 bases from V and 4 bases from J, leaving 7 bases between. CDR3 in DNA: TGTGCCTGGAGACTCGGGTACAATGAGCAGTTCTTC. Encoded protein: CAWRLGYNEQFF.

The rearrangement joins TRBV7-2 to TRBJ2-1, with D hard to call. This CDR3 contains 14 residues. Germline CDR1 reads SGHTA; CDR2 reads FQGNSA. Between the trimmed V and J ends, which lost 1 base and 1 base, there was a span of 5 bases. DNA for the CDR3: TGTGCCAGCAGCTTAGGGGTTTCCTACAATGAGCAGTTCTTC. The encoded protein is CASSLGVSYNEQFF.

In this sample, this clone turned up a few times. The chain is built from TRBV7-2 and TRBJ2-7; the D gene is possibly TRBD1 (6 bases). Trimming stripped 1 base from V and 0 bases from J, with 7 bases between. CDR3 length: 14 residues. The V gene's germline CDR1 is SGHTA and CDR2 FQGNSA. This CDR3 is CASSLGTVSYEQYF. CDR3 bases: TGTGCCAGCAGCTTAGGGACAGTCTCCTACGAGCAGTACTTC.

This clone was counted between two and nine times. The chain recombines TRBV29-1 with TRBJ2-5; D might be TRBD1 or TRBD2, each matching 6 bases. CDR3 length equals 12 residues. V gave up 4 bases and J gave up 4 bases, with 10 bases separating them. Germline V gene sequence: CDR1 SQVTM, CDR2 ANQGSEA. The CDR3 nucleotides are TGCAGCGTTGCCGGGGGCTCAGAGACCCAGTACTTC. It is translated as CSVAGGSETQYF.

V usage is TRBV9 and J usage is TRBJ2-1, with D perhaps given as TRBD1 or TRBD2 (5 bases each). This CDR3 spans 15 amino acids. V was cut by 0 bases and J by 7 bases, with 14 bases left in between. CDR1 is SGDLS and CDR2 is YYNGEE in the germline V gene. CDR3 region: CASSVAGGASNEQFF. CDR3 coding DNA: TGTGCCAGCAGCGTAGCTGGGGGAGCGTCGAATGAGCAGTTCTTC.

The V and J genes are TRBV7-9 and TRBJ2-7, with 7 positions matching TRBD2. Germline CDR1 SEHNR, CDR2 FQNEAQ (reference sequence). Germline trimming cut 5 bases from V and 6 bases from J; bases unmatched to any gene: 4. This CDR3 has 12 residues. This CDR3 reads CASSERDGEQYF. CDR3 bases: TGTGCCAGCAGCGAGCGGGACGGCGAGCAGTACTTC.

The table lists this clone with a few counts. V and J are TRBV2 and TRBJ1-4; 7 nucleotides agree with TRBD1. V was clipped by 6 bases and J by 0 bases; unmatched bases: 4. Germline loops: CDR1 SNHLY, CDR2 FYNNEI. The CDR3 is 15 amino acids. Written as DNA, the CDR3 is TGTGCCAGCAGCGGGACAGCTGCAACTAATGAAAAACTGTTTTTT. It encodes CASSGTAATNEKLFF. Full variable domain (outside the CDR3, taken from reference TRBV2 and TRBJ1-4): EPEVTQTPSHQVTQMGQEVILRCVPISNHLYFYWYRQILGQKVEFLVSFYNNEISEKSEIFDDQFSVERPDGSNFTLKIRSTKLEDSAMYFCASSGTAATNEKLFFGSGTQLSVL.

The chain uses TRBV19 and TRBJ2-1; possible D gene TRBD2, 6 bases. Germline V gives CDR1 LNHDA, CDR2 SQIVND (reference sequence). This CDR3 spans 15 amino acids. V dropped 1 base and J dropped 7 bases, with 14 bases sitting between them. CDR3 bases: TGTGCCAGTAGTATAGGGACTACCCCTCGGAATGAGCAGTTCTTC. This gives the protein CASSIGTTPRNEQFF.

The chain has TRBV9 and TRBJ2-2; maybe TRBD1 (5 bases). V lost 2 bases and J lost 3, with 11 bases in between. Per the germline V gene, CDR1 is SGDLS and CDR2 is YYNGEE. The CDR3 runs to 15 residues. The CDR3: CASSVFTGDTGELFF. Written as DNA, the CDR3 is TGTGCCAGCAGCGTCTTTACAGGCGACACCGGGGAGCTGTTTTTT.

V gene TRBV30 combines with J gene TRBJ2-5, with 10 bases aligning to TRBD1. The CDR3 is 13 amino acids. V lost 3 bases to trimming and J lost 7 bases; unmatched junction nucleotides: 5. From germline, CDR1 is GTSNPN and CDR2 SVGIG (reference sequence). The CDR3 coding sequence is TGTGCCTGGAGGGGACAGGGGTTGGGGACCCAGTACTTC. Translated: CAWRGQGLGTQYF.

This chain uses TRBV6-1 with TRBJ2-1, with TRBD1 matching over 7 bases. This CDR3 has 11 residues. J lost 15 bases, V lost 2 bases, and 4 bases had no gene match. Per the germline V gene, CDR1 is MNHNS and CDR2 is SASEGT. CDR3 coding DNA: TGTGCCAGCAGTGAAAGGGGACAGCTGTTCTTC. It yields the protein CASSERGQLFF.

The CDR3 protein is CASSLLYEQFF. CDR3 sequence (DNA): TGTGCCAGCAGTTTATTATATGAGCAGTTCTTC. The chain is built from TRBV28 and TRBJ2-1; the D is unclear. V lost 1 base and J lost 8, with 3 bases in between. This CDR3 is built from 11 residues. Germline CDR1 is MDHEN and CDR2 is SYDVKM.

The rearrangement joins TRBV2 to TRBJ2-7; D perhaps matches TRBD2 (5 bases). Germline V gives CDR1 SNHLY, CDR2 FYNNEI. Between the trimmed V and J ends, which lost 2 bases and 0 bases, there was a span of 8 bases. The CDR3 contains 14 residues. CDR3: CASSELRASYEQYF. CDR3 DNA: TGTGCCAGCAGTGAATTGAGGGCCTCCTACGAGCAGTACTTC.

This clone was counted between two and nine times. The chain joins TRBV9 to TRBJ2-1; D might be TRBD1 or TRBD2, each matching 6 bases. The CDR3 spans 14 residues. Per germline, CDR1 SGDLS and CDR2 YYNGEE. The V gene lost 4 bases and the J gene lost 4 bases, with 12 bases spanning the gap. The CDR3 DNA reads as TGTGCCAGCAGCCCCGGGGGCAGGTACAATGAGCAGTTCTTC. Protein: CASSPGGRYNEQFF.

This clone was detected a few times. V is TRBV29-1 and J is TRBJ2-2, with D tentatively TRBD1 (6 bases). Germline-derived CDR1 and CDR2 are SQVTM and ANQGSEA. V lost 3 bases to trimming and J lost 0 bases, with 11 bases between them. CDR3 length: 15 residues. CDR3 bases: TGCAGCGTTGATTCAGGGGAGCCGAACACCGGGGAGCTGTTTTTT. This gives the protein CSVDSGEPNTGELFF.

The sample holds a few counts of this clone. The chain employs TRBV30 and TRBJ2-1; D is unclear. The CDR3 runs 12 residues. Germline V gene data show CDR1 as GTSNPN and CDR2 as SVGIG (reference sequence). V lost 4 bases and J 7 bases, leaving 11 bases between the germline ends. The CDR3 loop reads CAWTPWGNEQFF. The CDR3 DNA sequence: TGTGCCTGGACCCCTTGGGGTAATGAGCAGTTCTTC.

V usage is TRBV7-2 and J usage is TRBJ2-1; maybe TRBD2 (5 bases). The ends were cut back, 4 bases at V and 4 bases at J, with 8 bases in the middle. The V gene's germline CDR1 is SGHTA and CDR2 FQGNSA. This CDR3 region has 13 residues. The CDR3: CASSSSGYNEQFF. The CDR3, as DNA: TGTGCCAGCAGCTCTTCGGGATACAATGAGCAGTTCTTC.

This clone was counted a few times. The V gene is TRBV5-1, the J gene TRBJ2-3; 7 bases map to TRBD1. Trimming cost V 4 bases and J 4 bases; bases outside gene matches: 6. CDR3 size: 14 residues. In germline, CDR1 is SGHRS, CDR2 YFSETQ. CDR3 DNA: TGCGCCAGCAGCCCGACAGGGATCGCAGATACGCAGTATTTT. Residues: CASSPTGIADTQYF.

CDR3 protein: CASSVDRVLETQYF. In DNA, the CDR3 is TGTGCCAGCAGCGTGGACAGGGTTTTGGAGACCCAGTACTTC. The rearrangement uses TRBV6-4 and TRBJ2-5; 8 bases match TRBD1. V lost 6 bases, J lost 5 bases, and 8 bases stayed unmatched. Germline loops: CDR1 MRHNA, CDR2 SNTAGT. The CDR3 is 14 residues long.

The chain uses TRBV30 and TRBJ2-3; D ambiguous. Between the trimmed V and J ends, which lost 0 bases and 0 bases, there was a span of 10 bases. This CDR3 comprises 15 residues. Germline V lookup: CDR1 GTSNPN, CDR2 SVGIG (reference sequence). The CDR3 DNA reads TGTGCCTGGAGTGTATTGGGGAAGAGCACAGATACGCAGTATTTT. Translation: CAWSVLGKSTDTQYF.

The chain is built from TRBV30 and TRBJ2-7; no clear D gene. This CDR3 comprises 12 residues. CDR1 and CDR2 (germline): GTSNPN, SVGIG (reference sequence). Trimming removed 3 bases at V and 13 bases at J, with 19 bases between. CDR3 in amino acids: CAWSALPGSLYF. The CDR3, as DNA: TGTGCCTGGAGCGCATTACCGGGTAGTCTTTACTTC. Variable domain in full (rest from reference TRBV30 and TRBJ2-7): SQTIHQWPATLVQPVGSPLSLECTVEGTSNPNLYWYRQAAGRGLQLLFYSVGIGQISSEVPQNLSASRPQDRQFILSSKKLLLSDSGFYLCAWSALPGSLYFGPGTRLTVT.

The rearrangement joins TRBV5-1 to TRBJ2-1, with 7 nucleotides matching TRBD2. This CDR3 contains 15 residues. Trimming cost V 1 base and J 1 base; bases outside gene matches: 2. Germline V lookup: CDR1 SGHRS, CDR2 YFSETQ. CDR3 region: CASSLSGTSYNEQFF. Written as DNA, the CDR3 is TGCGCCAGCAGCTTGAGCGGGACGTCCTACAATGAGCAGTTCTTC.

As regards this clone: This CDR3 is also generated by other DNA sequences in the sample. This chain connects TRBV30 to TRBJ2-3; D unclear. Trimming took off 0 bases at V and 0 bases at J, with 7 bases between the two ends. Germline V gene sequence: CDR1 GTSNPN, CDR2 SVGIG (reference sequence). The CDR3 covers 14 residues. The CDR3 spells CAWSVGLSTDTQYF. The CDR3 DNA follows: TGTGCCTGGAGTGTTGGCCTGAGCACAGATACGCAGTATTTT.

The sample holds a few counts of this clone. The rearrangement uses TRBV21-1 and TRBJ2-1; the D call TRBD2 from the table was never checked on the DNA. TRBV21-1 is a documented pseudogene. This CDR3 region has 18 residues. CDR3 protein: CASSNSELGLEAGNEQFF. CDR3 DNA sequence: TGTGCCAGCAGCAATAGTGAACTGGGACTAGAGGCAGGCAATGAGCAGTTCTTC.

This rearrangement joins TRBV4-2 to TRBJ2-1; D perhaps matches TRBD2 (6 bases). The CDR3 is 13 residues long. In germline, CDR1 is LGHNA, CDR2 YNFKEQ. V was trimmed by 4 bases and J by 5 bases, leaving 9 bases between them. CDR3 bases: TGTGCCAGCAGCCCATGGGGGGACAATGAGCAGTTCTTC. It yields the protein CASSPWGDNEQFF.

The table lists this clone with a few counts. The rearrangement uses TRBV7-2 and TRBJ2-5; 10 bases map to TRBD2. CDR1 SGHTA and CDR2 FQGNSA come from the germline V gene. This CDR3 is built from 15 residues. Trimming at V came to 5 bases and at J to 2 bases, leaving 5 bases not matched to a gene. CDR3 loop: CASSPGTSVQETQYF. CDR3 bases: TGTGCCAGCAGCCCTGGGACTAGCGTTCAAGAGACCCAGTACTTC.

The CDR3 DNA reads as TGTGCCAGCAGTGCCGCGGACTATGGGTACAATGAGCAGTTCTTC. Residues: CASSAADYGYNEQFF. The rearrangement uses TRBV6-1 and TRBJ2-1, with D possibly being TRBD2 (6 bases). V was trimmed by 4 bases and J by 4 bases, leaving 14 bases between them. This CDR3 region has 15 residues. CDR1 and CDR2 (germline): MNHNS, SASEGT.